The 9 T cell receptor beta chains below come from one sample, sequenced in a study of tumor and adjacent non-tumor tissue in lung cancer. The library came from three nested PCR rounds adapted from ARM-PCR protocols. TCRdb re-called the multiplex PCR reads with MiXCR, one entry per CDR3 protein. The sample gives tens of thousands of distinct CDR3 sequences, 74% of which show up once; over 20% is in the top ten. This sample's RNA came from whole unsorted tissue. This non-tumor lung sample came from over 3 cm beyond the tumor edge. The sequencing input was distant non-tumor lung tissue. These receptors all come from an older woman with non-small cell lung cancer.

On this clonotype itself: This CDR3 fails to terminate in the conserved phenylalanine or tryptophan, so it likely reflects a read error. The CDR3 DNA sequence: TGTGCCAGTAGCGTTCGGAACAGGCCTGAAGCTTTCTTA. Its protein product is CASSVRNRPEAFL. This rearrangement joins TRBV11-3 to TRBJ1-1; D is possibly TRBD1 (5 bases). The CDR3 is made up of 13 amino acids. The germline CDR1 and CDR2 sequences are SGHNT and YENEEA. V gave up 9 bases and J gave up 6 bases, with 17 bases separating them.

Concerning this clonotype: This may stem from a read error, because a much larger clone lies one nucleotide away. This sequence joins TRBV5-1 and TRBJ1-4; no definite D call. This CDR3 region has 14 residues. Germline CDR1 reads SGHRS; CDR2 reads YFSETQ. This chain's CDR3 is CASSLEGLGEKLLF. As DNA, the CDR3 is TGCGCCAGCAGCTTGGAGGGCCTCGGGGAAAAACTGTTATTT. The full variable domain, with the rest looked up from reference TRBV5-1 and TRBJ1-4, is KAGVTQTPRYLIKTRGQQVTLSCSPISGHRSVSWYQQTPGQGLQFLFEYFSETQRNKGNFPGRFSGRQFSNSRSEMNVSTLELGDSALYLCASSLEGLGEKLLFGSGTQLSVL.

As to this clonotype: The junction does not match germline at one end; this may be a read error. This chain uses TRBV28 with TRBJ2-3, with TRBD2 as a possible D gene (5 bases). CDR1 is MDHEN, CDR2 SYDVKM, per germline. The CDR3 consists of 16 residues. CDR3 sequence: CASSLSGTASTDTHYF. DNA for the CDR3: TGTGCCAGCAGTTTATCGGGTACTGCTAGCACAGATACGCACTATTTT.

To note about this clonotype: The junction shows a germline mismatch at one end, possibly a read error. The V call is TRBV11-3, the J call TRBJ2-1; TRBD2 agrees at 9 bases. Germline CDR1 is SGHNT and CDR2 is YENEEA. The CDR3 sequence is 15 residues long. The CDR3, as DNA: TGTGTCAGCAGCTTAGCGGGGGATTTGGTGAATGAGCAGTTCTTC. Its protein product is CVSSLAGDLVNEQFF.

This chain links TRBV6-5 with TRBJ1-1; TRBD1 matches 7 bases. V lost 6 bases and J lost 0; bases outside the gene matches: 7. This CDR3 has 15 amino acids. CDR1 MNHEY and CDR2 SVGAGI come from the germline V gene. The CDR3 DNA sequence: TGTGCCAGCAGGCACACAGGGGAGGTGAACACTGAAGCTTTCTTT. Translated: CASRHTGEVNTEAFF.

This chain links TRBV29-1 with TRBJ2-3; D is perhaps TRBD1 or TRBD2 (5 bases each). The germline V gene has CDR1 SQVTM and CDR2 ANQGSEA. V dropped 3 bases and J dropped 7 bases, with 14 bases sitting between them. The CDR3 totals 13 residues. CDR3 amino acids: CSVDSGTRNTQYF. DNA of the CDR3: TGCAGCGTTGATAGTGGGACGAGAAATACGCAGTATTTT.

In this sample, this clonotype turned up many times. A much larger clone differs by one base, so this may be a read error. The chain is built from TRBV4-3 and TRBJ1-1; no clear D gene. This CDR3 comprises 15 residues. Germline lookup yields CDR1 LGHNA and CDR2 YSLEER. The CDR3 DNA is TGCGCCAGCAGGCAAGTCTCAAGGGAGAACACTGAAGCTTTCTTT. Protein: CASRQVSRENTEAFF.

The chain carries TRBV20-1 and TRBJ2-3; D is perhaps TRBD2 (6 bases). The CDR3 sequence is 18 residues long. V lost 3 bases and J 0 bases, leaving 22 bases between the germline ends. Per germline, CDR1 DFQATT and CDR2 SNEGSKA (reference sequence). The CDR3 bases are TGCAGTGCTAGTTTATACTCGACTAGGGGAGGAAGCACAGATACGCAGTATTTT. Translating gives CSASLYSTRGGSTDTQYF.

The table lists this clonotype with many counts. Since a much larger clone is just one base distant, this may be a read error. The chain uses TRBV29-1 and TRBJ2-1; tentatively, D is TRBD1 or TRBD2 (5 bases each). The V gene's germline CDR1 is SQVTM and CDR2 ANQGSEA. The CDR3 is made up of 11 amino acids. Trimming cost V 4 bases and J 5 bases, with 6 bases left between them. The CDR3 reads CSVGDHNEQFF. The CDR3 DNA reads TGCAGCGTTGGGGACCACAATGAGCAGTTCTTC.